One and the same sample provided the 25 T cell receptor beta chains below, sequenced in a study of shared clonotypes between healthy human individuals. Measured with immunoSEQ multiplex PCR; TCRdb has only the in-frame clones, and not every one. The sample comprises 230,000 or so clones, just over 65% of which are singletons, and 11% rests with the top ten. Material for sequencing was memory CD4+ T cells sorted from blood. Described subset: CD45RA-negative fraction. The source of these receptors is a man under 40 in good health.

This rearrangement joins TRBV11-2 to TRBJ2-2; D is possibly TRBD1 or TRBD2 (5 bases each). The CDR3 is 15 residues long. Between the trimmed V and J ends, which lost 1 base and 4 bases, there was a span of 10 bases. The V gene's germline CDR1 is SGHAT and CDR2 FQNNGV. CDR3 DNA: TGTGCCAGCAGCTTAGGGGGGTTTGGCACCGGGGAGCTGTTTTTT. Amino acids: CASSLGGFGTGELFF.

The chain couples TRBV5-4 to TRBJ2-4; D unclear. V was clipped by 4 bases and J by 6 bases, with 11 bases between them. The CDR3 is 13 amino acids. The germline V gene has CDR1 SGHNT and CDR2 YYREEE (reference sequence). CDR3: CASSRASGNIQYF. The DNA for the CDR3 is TGTGCCAGCAGCCGGGCCAGTGGAAACATTCAGTACTTC.

The chain links TRBV5-5 to TRBJ1-4; no firm D call. Germline CDR1 SGHKS, CDR2 YYEKEE (reference sequence). Trimming left V 2 bases short and J 8 bases short, with 10 bases between. The CDR3 consists of 13 residues. CDR3 sequence (DNA): TGTGCCAGCAGCTTCCCAGGCGGGGAAAAACTGTTTTTT. The encoded protein is CASSFPGGEKLFF.

V gene TRBV5-1 combines with J gene TRBJ2-7; 8 nucleotides agree with TRBD1. The CDR3 is 13 residues long. Per the germline V gene, CDR1 is SGHRS and CDR2 is YFSETQ. J lost 2 bases, V lost 5 bases, and 3 bases had no gene match. The CDR3, as DNA: TGCGCCAGCAGTTCGGACAGGGCCTACGAGCAGTACTTC. Translation: CASSSDRAYEQYF.

The rearrangement uses TRBV9 and TRBJ2-3; TRBD2 matches at 13 bases. The CDR3 loop spans 19 amino acids. V shed 3 bases, J shed 3 bases, and the junction held 13 bases outside the gene matches. Germline-derived CDR1 and CDR2 are SGDLS and YYNGEE. DNA for the CDR3: TGTGCCAGCAGCGCGAGACTAGCGGGAGGCGGGTCGATGACAGATACGCAGTATTTT. Protein product: CASSARLAGGGSMTDTQYF.

This sequence joins TRBV7-9 and TRBJ1-1; no definite D call. CDR3 size: 13 residues. Germline CDR1 is SEHNR and CDR2 is FQNEAQ (reference sequence). V lost 5 bases and J 7 bases, leaving 14 bases between the germline ends. The CDR3: CASSPGPLNEAFF. The CDR3 region has the DNA TGTGCCAGCAGCCCCGGACCGTTGAATGAAGCTTTCTTT. Based on the CDR3 plus reference TRBV7-9 and TRBJ1-1, the full variable domain is DTGVSQNPRHKITKRGQNVTFRCDPISEHNRLYWYRQTLGQGPEFLTYFQNEAQLEKSRLLSDRFSAERPKGSFSTLEIQRTEQGDSAMYLCASSPGPLNEAFFGQGTRLTVV.

The chain links TRBV28 to TRBJ2-7, with D tentatively TRBD1 or TRBD2 (6 bases each). The CDR3 covers 17 residues. The ends were cut back, 5 bases at V and 5 bases at J, with 25 bases in the middle. CDR1 and CDR2 from the germline V gene are MDHEN and SYDVKM. The CDR3 DNA reads as TGTGCCAGCAGTCCGGCTGGACAGTTAAGGAGGGAGGACGAGCAGTACTTC. Translating it yields CASSPAGQLRREDEQYF. Filled out from reference TRBV28 and TRBJ2-7, the complete variable domain reads DVKVTQSSRYLVKRTGEKVFLECVQDMDHENMFWYRQDPGLGLRLIYFSYDVKMKEKGDIPEGYSVSREKKERFSLILESASTNQTSMYLCASSPAGQLRREDEQYFGPGTRLTVT.

Worth noting for this clone: An end of the junction does not agree with germline; a read error may underlie this. V usage is TRBV7-7 and J usage is TRBJ2-1; TRBD1 matches 9 bases. Per germline, CDR1 SSHAT and CDR2 FNYEAQ (reference sequence). The CDR3 has 14 residues. CDR3 nucleotides: TGTGCTAGCAGCTCCGGGACAGGGCACAATGAGCAGTTCTTC. Residues: CASSSGTGHNEQFF.

The V and J genes are TRBV7-2 and TRBJ2-3; D tentatively fits TRBD1 or TRBD2 (6 bases each). Trimming took 1 base from V and 6 from J, leaving 20 bases between them. Germline CDR1 SGHTA, CDR2 FQGNSA. The CDR3 runs 17 residues. CDR3 region: CASSLGVTGALQDTQYF. In nucleotides, the CDR3 is TGTGCCAGCAGCTTAGGCGTTACGGGGGCACTTCAGGATACGCAGTATTTT.

This rearrangement joins TRBV5-4 to TRBJ1-1; D might be TRBD1 (5 bases). V lost 5 bases, J lost 1 base, and 12 bases lay in between. Germline CDR1 SGHNT, CDR2 YYREEE (reference sequence). The CDR3 covers 14 residues. The CDR3: CASRKSGGNTEAFF. The DNA for the CDR3 is TGTGCCAGCAGAAAATCCGGGGGGAACACTGAAGCTTTCTTT.

This clone appeared a few times. CDR3 sequence: CASSRATNLGEQFF. DNA for the CDR3: TGTGCCAGCAGCCGAGCCACTAACTTGGGTGAGCAGTTCTTC. V and J are TRBV14 and TRBJ2-1, with D uncertain. The CDR3 consists of 14 residues. V lost 4 bases to trimming and J lost 9 bases, with 16 bases between them. Germline V lookup: CDR1 SGHDN, CDR2 FVKESK.

The chain carries TRBV10-2 and TRBJ1-5; no clear D. The V end lost 2 bases, the J end lost 0 bases, and 8 bases lay between the germline ends. Germline CDR1 reads WSHSY; CDR2 reads SAAADI. The CDR3 covers 15 residues. The CDR3 bases are TGCGCCAGCAGTGAGAGTATCTATAGCAATCAGCCCCAGCATTTT. Its protein product is CASSESIYSNQPQHF.

The chain employs TRBV7-9 and TRBJ2-3; D tentatively fits TRBD1 or TRBD2 (6 bases each). CDR1 is SEHNR, CDR2 FQNEAQ, per germline (reference sequence). Trimming shortened V by 6 bases and J by 1 base, and 11 bases separated the two germline ends. The CDR3 runs 14 residues. The CDR3 here is CASREGEGTDTQYF. In DNA, the CDR3 is TGTGCCAGCAGGGAGGGGGAGGGCACAGATACGCAGTATTTT.

J is TRBJ2-7 and V is TRBV5-4; D possibly corresponds to TRBD2 (5 bases). The CDR3 length is 13 residues. Germline values: CDR1 SGHNT, CDR2 YYREEE (reference sequence). Trimming took off 4 bases at V and 0 bases at J, with 8 bases between the two ends. The chain's CDR3 is CASSPGLSYEQYF. The CDR3 nucleotides read TGTGCCAGCAGCCCCGGACTCTCCTACGAGCAGTACTTC.

CDR3: CASTGGQGYNEQFF. The CDR3 region has the DNA TGTGCCAGCACGGGGGGACAGGGGTACAATGAGCAGTTCTTC. The chain joins TRBV28 to TRBJ2-1; 10 nucleotides agree with TRBD1. V lost 7 bases to trimming and J lost 4 bases; unmatched junction nucleotides: 4. The CDR3 spans 14 residues. Per germline, CDR1 MDHEN and CDR2 SYDVKM.

The V gene is TRBV6-5, the J gene TRBJ1-1; TRBD1 aligns across 7 bases. The CDR3 has 14 amino acids. The junction had 5 bases not matched to a gene; V was cut back by 2 bases and J by 5 bases. CDR1 MNHEY and CDR2 SVGAGI come from the germline V gene. CDR3 DNA: TGTGCCAGCAGTTACAAACAGGGGTCGACTGAAGCTTTCTTT. Amino acid sequence: CASSYKQGSTEAFF.

The chain employs TRBV2 and TRBJ1-1; tentative D call: TRBD1 (5 bases). The CDR3 length is 12 residues. The V end was cut by 5 bases, the J end by 10 bases, with 14 bases between. In germline, CDR1 is SNHLY, CDR2 FYNNEI. The CDR3 sequence is CASSLLTDGAFF. CDR3 coding DNA: TGTGCCAGCAGTCTTCTGACAGATGGAGCTTTCTTT.

The J gene is TRBJ2-5, the V gene TRBV25-1; 13 nucleotides line up with TRBD2. Trimming cost V 5 bases and J 1 base; bases outside gene matches: 7. This CDR3 region has 17 residues. CDR1 and CDR2 from the germline V gene are MGHDK and SYGVNS. The CDR3 nucleotides read TGTGCCAGCAGTTCAGGGGGGACTAGCGGGATCCAAGAGACCCAGTACTTC. Its translation is CASSSGGTSGIQETQYF.

This clone was seen a few times. CDR3 region: CASSLGGAPGGYTF. The CDR3 nucleotides read TGTGCCAGCAGCTTGGGAGGGGCACCTGGTGGCTACACCTTC. The J gene is TRBJ1-2, the V gene TRBV7-2, with D tentatively TRBD1 (5 bases). The CDR3 is 14 residues long. CDR1 is SGHTA and CDR2 is FQGNSA in the germline V gene. Trimming took off 3 bases at V and 7 bases at J, with 15 bases between the two ends.

This chain connects TRBV2 to TRBJ2-7, with TRBD2 identical over 7 bases. Germline V CDR1 and CDR2: SNHLY, FYNNEI. This CDR3 has 13 residues. V lost 3 bases, J lost 4 bases, and 3 bases stayed unmatched. The CDR3 is CASSDERGYEQYF. CDR3 nucleotide sequence: TGTGCCAGCAGTGACGAGCGGGGTTACGAGCAGTACTTC.

The chain joins TRBV10-3 to TRBJ2-3, with 11 bases that match TRBD2. Germline-derived CDR1 and CDR2 are ENHRY and SYGVKD. The CDR3 length is 18 residues. After removal of 3 bases from V and 0 bases from J, the junction contained 8 bases not matched to a gene. CDR3 protein: CAISESQLAGASTDTQYF. The CDR3 nucleotides are TGTGCCATCAGTGAATCCCAACTAGCGGGAGCTAGCACAGATACGCAGTATTTT.

The chain uses TRBV4-3 and TRBJ1-2; maybe TRBD1 (5 bases). The CDR3 has 12 residues. The germline CDR1 and CDR2 sequences are LGHNA and YSLEER. The V end lost 4 bases, the J end lost 8 bases, and 11 bases lay between the germline ends. CDR3 loop: CASSLGTWGYTF. CDR3 bases: TGCGCCAGCAGCCTAGGGACCTGGGGCTACACCTTC.

The V gene is TRBV29-1, the J gene TRBJ2-7, with 7 bases that match TRBD2. Germline V gene sequence: CDR1 SQVTM, CDR2 ANQGSEA. Losses at the gene ends were 2 bases for V and 2 bases for J; bases not matched to a gene: 15. The CDR3 consists of 17 residues. The CDR3 spells CSVETCLERDPPYEQYF. The CDR3, as DNA: TGCAGCGTTGAAACCTGCCTCGAGCGGGACCCCCCCTACGAGCAGTACTTC.

This clone occurred a few times. The chain joins TRBV6-5 to TRBJ1-2; D is uncertain. Germline assignment: CDR1 MNHEY and CDR2 SVGAGI. The length of the CDR3 is 15 residues. V lost 2 bases and J lost 4, with 14 bases in between. CDR3 nucleotide sequence: TGTGCCAGCAGTTACGGTACTTTCGGCAGCTATGGCTACACCTTC. The encoded protein is CASSYGTFGSYGYTF.

The chain joins TRBV7-9 to TRBJ2-7, with 11 bases matching TRBD2. V lost 5 bases and J lost 0; bases outside the gene matches: 9. CDR1 is SEHNR and CDR2 is FQNEAQ in the germline V gene (reference sequence). The CDR3 loop spans 17 amino acids. The CDR3 region is CASSRVRGLAASYEQYF. CDR3 nucleotides: TGTGCCAGCAGCCGCGTGCGGGGACTAGCGGCCTCCTACGAGCAGTACTTC. Together with reference TRBV7-9 and TRBJ2-7, the CDR3 gives the full variable domain: DTGVSQNPRHKITKRGQNVTFRCDPISEHNRLYWYRQTLGQGPEFLTYFQNEAQLEKSRLLSDRFSAERPKGSFSTLEIQRTEQGDSAMYLCASSRVRGLAASYEQYFGPGTRLTVT.